The 32 T cell receptor beta chains presented below share a single source sample, sequenced in a study of T cell responses to AZD1222 COVID-19 vaccine. Sequenced by immunoSEQ multiplex PCR; TCRdb stores in-frame clones only, minus some. The data hold more than 150,000 clones, with 94% observed a single time. The source was peripheral blood, collected on day 0 of AZD1222 vaccination. The source of these receptors is an adult in good health.

This chain connects TRBV9 to TRBJ1-6, with D maybe TRBD1 (5 bases). Deletions cut 0 bases from V and 7 bases from J, with 20 bases between. The CDR3 sequence is 18 residues long. Germline assignment: CDR1 SGDLS and CDR2 YYNGEE. CDR3 DNA sequence: TGTGCCAGCAGCGTAGGGGTCGGGGGATTGGTGGCAAATTCACCCCTCCACTTT. Protein product: CASSVGVGGLVANSPLHF.

V and J are TRBV10-3 and TRBJ1-1; D gene uncertain. The CDR3 is 13 amino acids. Germline V gene data show CDR1 as ENHRY and CDR2 as SYGVKD. The V end lost 5 bases, the J end lost 1 base, and 8 bases lay between the germline ends. The CDR3 here is CAISPRENTEAFF. The CDR3 DNA reads as TGTGCCATCAGTCCTCGGGAGAACACTGAAGCTTTCTTT.

This clone was picked up one time. The rearrangement joins TRBV7-9 to TRBJ2-2, with 7 bases aligning to TRBD1. V lost 4 bases to trimming and J lost 3 bases; unmatched junction nucleotides: 2. The CDR3 covers 14 residues. Germline V lookup: CDR1 SEHNR, CDR2 FQNEAQ (reference sequence). The CDR3 loop reads CASSWDRDTGELFF. CDR3 DNA: TGTGCCAGCAGCTGGGACAGAGACACCGGGGAGCTGTTTTTT.

The rearrangement uses TRBV10-3 and TRBJ1-1, with D possibly matching TRBD1 (5 bases). Germline lookup yields CDR1 ENHRY and CDR2 SYGVKD. V was clipped by 7 bases and J by 1 base, with 10 bases between them. This CDR3 is 13 amino acids long. As DNA, the CDR3 is TGTGCCATCACTGGGACGGGGAACACTGAAGCTTTCTTT. It encodes CAITGTGNTEAFF.

The chain employs TRBV7-9 and TRBJ1-6, with TRBD1 matching over 8 bases. This CDR3 contains 15 residues. CDR1 is SEHNR, CDR2 FQNEAQ, per germline (reference sequence). With V trimmed by 7 bases and J by 9 bases, 11 bases remained unmatched. The DNA for the CDR3 is TGTGCCAGCATCCCGAGTCCCGGACAGGGTTCACCCCTCCACTTT. This translates into CASIPSPGQGSPLHF. Drawing the rest from reference TRBV7-9 and TRBJ1-6, the complete variable domain is DTGVSQNPRHKITKRGQNVTFRCDPISEHNRLYWYRQTLGQGPEFLTYFQNEAQLEKSRLLSDRFSAERPKGSFSTLEIQRTEQGDSAMYLCASIPSPGQGSPLHFGNGTRLTVT.

The chain recombines TRBV19 with TRBJ2-7, with TRBD1 matching over 8 bases. This CDR3 contains 16 residues. Germline CDR1 is LNHDA and CDR2 is SQIVND (reference sequence). J was trimmed by 0 bases and V by 7 bases; bases with no gene match: 11. Here the CDR3 reads CASTASRTGPSYEQYF. DNA for the CDR3: TGTGCCAGTACCGCGTCTCGGACAGGGCCCTCCTACGAGCAGTACTTC. Complete variable domain (other parts from reference TRBV19 and TRBJ2-7): DGGITQSPKYLFRKEGQNVTLSCEQNLNHDAMYWYRQDPGQGLRLIYYSQIVNDFQKGDIAEGYSVSREKKESFPLTVTSAQKNPTAFYLCASTASRTGPSYEQYFGPGTRLTVT.

V and J are TRBV5-1 and TRBJ1-2; no firm D call. The CDR3 consists of 13 residues. Trimming pared 4 bases from V and 4 bases from J, leaving 11 bases between. Germline-derived CDR1 and CDR2 are SGHRS and YFSETQ. This chain's CDR3 is CASSPTYAYGYTF. CDR3 nucleotides: TGCGCCAGCAGCCCAACATACGCCTATGGCTACACCTTC. Using reference TRBV5-1 and TRBJ1-2 for the parts outside the CDR3, the full variable domain is KAGVTQTPRYLIKTRGQQVTLSCSPISGHRSVSWYQQTPGQGLQFLFEYFSETQRNKGNFPGRFSGRQFSNSRSEMNVSTLELGDSALYLCASSPTYAYGYTFGSGTRLTVV.

The chain joins TRBV4-2 to TRBJ2-2; 12 bases agree with TRBD2. The CDR3 has 16 amino acids. Germline values: CDR1 LGHNA, CDR2 YNFKEQ. J lost 8 bases, V lost 4 bases, and 8 bases had no gene match. The CDR3 here is CASSLGLAGTVGELFF. The DNA for the CDR3 is TGTGCCAGCAGCCTCGGACTAGCGGGAACGGTGGGGGAGCTGTTTTTT.

The chain joins TRBV6-5 to TRBJ2-7; 7 positions agree with TRBD2. This CDR3 contains 14 residues. Losses at the gene ends were 6 bases for V and 9 bases for J; bases not matched to a gene: 14. The V gene's germline CDR1 is MNHEY and CDR2 SVGAGI. CDR3 in amino acids: CASRAGGSENRQYF. In DNA, the CDR3 is TGTGCCAGCAGGGCAGGCGGGAGCGAGAATAGGCAGTACTTC.

The chain is built from TRBV7-9 and TRBJ1-1; tentatively, D is TRBD1 (6 bases). Germline V gene data show CDR1 as SEHNR and CDR2 as FQNEAQ (reference sequence). This CDR3 contains 15 residues. V was trimmed by 5 bases and J by 3 bases, leaving 16 bases between them. CDR3 residues: CASSLLTGLDTEAFF. The CDR3 nucleotides read TGTGCCAGCAGCCTTCTCACAGGGTTGGACACTGAAGCTTTCTTT. Full variable domain (rest looked up from reference TRBV7-9 and TRBJ1-1): DTGVSQNPRHKITKRGQNVTFRCDPISEHNRLYWYRQTLGQGPEFLTYFQNEAQLEKSRLLSDRFSAERPKGSFSTLEIQRTEQGDSAMYLCASSLLTGLDTEAFFGQGTRLTVV.

This chain links TRBV6-4 with TRBJ1-1; perhaps TRBD1 as D (5 bases). Germline lookup yields CDR1 MRHNA and CDR2 SNTAGT. CDR3 size: 13 residues. Trimming shortened V by 5 bases and J by 8 bases, and 15 bases separated the two germline ends. This chain's CDR3 is CASSPGGGSEAFF. In DNA form, the CDR3 reads TGTGCCAGCAGTCCTGGGGGGGGGTCGGAAGCTTTCTTT.

The rearrangement links TRBV19 to TRBJ2-3, with 9 bases fitting TRBD1. This CDR3 spans 14 amino acids. The germline CDR1 and CDR2 sequences are LNHDA and SQIVND (reference sequence). J lost 2 bases, V lost 6 bases, and 3 bases had no gene match. CDR3: CASSDRGDTDTQYF. The CDR3 DNA reads TGTGCCAGTAGCGACAGGGGGGACACAGATACGCAGTATTTT. The entire variable domain, with the rest obtained from reference TRBV19 and TRBJ2-3, is as follows: DGGITQSPKYLFRKEGQNVTLSCEQNLNHDAMYWYRQDPGQGLRLIYYSQIVNDFQKGDIAEGYSVSREKKESFPLTVTSAQKNPTAFYLCASSDRGDTDTQYFGPGTRLTVL.

This chain connects TRBV4-1 to TRBJ1-1; 8 bases line up with TRBD1. Germline V gene data show CDR1 as MGHRA and CDR2 as YSYEKL. This CDR3 is 15 amino acids long. The V segment lost 4 bases and the J segment 4 bases; nucleotides outside the gene matches: 8. The CDR3 DNA sequence: TGCGCCAGCAGCCTCCGAGGACAGGGCGGCACTGAAGCTTTCTTT. Amino acids: CASSLRGQGGTEAFF.

The genes are TRBV28 and TRBJ2-4, with D maybe TRBD2 (5 bases). Per germline, CDR1 MDHEN and CDR2 SYDVKM. There are 11 residues in the CDR3. Trimming pared 7 bases from V and 8 bases from J, leaving 9 bases between. The CDR3 spells CASIEGDIQYF. The DNA for the CDR3 is TGTGCCAGCATTGAGGGAGACATTCAGTACTTC.

The chain recombines TRBV15 with TRBJ1-6; D unclear. The CDR3 loop spans 15 amino acids. CDR1 and CDR2 (germline): LNHNV, YYDKDF (reference sequence). V shed 0 bases and J shed 7 bases, with 10 bases lying between them. The DNA for the CDR3 is TGTGCCACCAGCAGAGAAAGAGGCGTAAATTCACCCCTCCACTTT. This encodes CATSRERGVNSPLHF.

The chain employs TRBV4-2 and TRBJ1-2; D may be TRBD1 (5 bases). Germline CDR1 and CDR2: LGHNA and YNFKEQ. This CDR3 comprises 17 residues. The V gene lost 0 bases and the J gene lost 2 bases, with 16 bases spanning the gap. As DNA, the CDR3 is TGTGCCAGCAGCCAAGACCCCTCCAGGGTCGCCAACTATGGCTACACCTTC. It yields the protein CASSQDPSRVANYGYTF.

The V and J genes are TRBV29-1 and TRBJ1-5, with D uncertain. The CDR3 is 16 residues long. Germline assignment: CDR1 SQVTM and CDR2 ANQGSEA. The V end was cut by 4 bases, the J end by 0 bases, with 16 bases between. CDR3 region: CSVGPGLECSNQPQHF. CDR3 nucleotide sequence: TGCAGCGTTGGACCGGGATTAGAATGTAGCAATCAGCCCCAGCATTTT.

This clone showed up just a few times. The rearrangement links TRBV5-5 to TRBJ1-5, with D possibly being TRBD1 (6 bases). The germline V gene has CDR1 SGHKS and CDR2 YYEKEE (reference sequence). The CDR3 extends over 20 amino acids. V lost 4 bases to trimming and J lost 4 bases, with 30 bases between them. The CDR3 DNA reads as TGTGCCAGCAGCAACTTCCGCCGGGACACGGGAGGCACAGTAAATCAGCCCCAGCATTTT. Its protein is CASSNFRRDTGGTVNQPQHF.

The chain is built from TRBV10-1 and TRBJ2-2; D not certain. This CDR3 is 14 amino acids long. V dropped 1 base and J dropped 1 base, with 4 bases sitting between them. Germline V gene sequence: CDR1 WNHNN, CDR2 SYGVQD (reference sequence). Written as DNA, the CDR3 is TGCGCCAGCAGTGAGTTCCAGAACACCGGGGAGCTGTTTTTT. It specifies CASSEFQNTGELFF.

The chain carries TRBV24-1 and TRBJ2-5, with 9 bases fitting TRBD1. The germline gives CDR1 KGHDR, CDR2 SFDVKD. The CDR3 covers 16 residues. The junction had 10 bases not matched to a gene; V was cut back by 4 bases and J by 5 bases. CDR3 residues: CATSDGQGSFAETQYF. As DNA, the CDR3 is TGTGCCACCAGTGACGGACAGGGGAGTTTTGCCGAGACCCAGTACTTC.

The chain has TRBV5-4 and TRBJ2-1; D call uncertain. Per the germline V gene, CDR1 is SGHNT and CDR2 is YYREEE (reference sequence). The CDR3 extends over 12 amino acids. Between the trimmed V and J ends, which lost 7 bases and 2 bases, there was a span of 7 bases. As DNA, the CDR3 is TGTGCCAGCGGAATAACCTACAATGAGCAGTTCTTC. Encoded protein: CASGITYNEQFF.

The rearrangement uses TRBV10-3 and TRBJ1-5; 12 bases fit TRBD1. CDR3 length: 13 amino acids. V trimming: 6 bases; J trimming: 11 bases; junction bases outside the gene matches: 5. The germline V gene encodes CDR1 ENHRY and CDR2 SYGVKD. The CDR3 DNA sequence: TGTGCCATCAGAGGGACAGGGGGCGAGGCCCAGCATTTT. This codes for CAIRGTGGEAQHF.

The V call is TRBV30, the J call TRBJ2-7; a weak D match, TRBD2 (7 bases). This CDR3 spans 13 amino acids. Germline CDR1 GTSNPN, CDR2 SVGIG (reference sequence). V shed 2 bases and J shed 5 bases, with 13 bases lying between them. The CDR3: CAWSTGGRNEQYF. The CDR3 DNA reads TGTGCCTGGAGTACGGGGGGCCGAAACGAGCAGTACTTC.

This chain connects TRBV5-1 to TRBJ1-4, with D possibly being TRBD1 (6 bases). This CDR3 is 13 amino acids long. Germline-derived CDR1 and CDR2 are SGHRS and YFSETQ. Trimming shortened V by 7 bases and J by 8 bases, and 15 bases separated the two germline ends. The CDR3 here is CASHQQGGEKLFF. The CDR3 DNA follows: TGCGCCAGCCATCAACAGGGAGGAGAAAAACTGTTTTTT.

This sequence joins TRBV24-1 and TRBJ1-2, with TRBD1 as a possible D gene (6 bases). There are 13 residues in the CDR3. Germline values: CDR1 KGHDR, CDR2 SFDVKD. Between the trimmed V and J ends, which lost 0 bases and 8 bases, there was a span of 9 bases. CDR3 nucleotide sequence: TGTGCCACCAGTGATTTGAAGGGGGAAGGCTACACCTTC. Translation: CATSDLKGEGYTF.

This rearrangement joins TRBV7-9 to TRBJ2-3; maybe TRBD2 (5 bases). This CDR3 comprises 16 residues. Trimming took 4 bases from V and 1 from J, leaving 15 bases between them. Germline CDR1 reads SEHNR; CDR2 reads FQNEAQ (reference sequence). The CDR3 is CASSSTSGKGTDTQYF. In DNA, the CDR3 is TGTGCCAGCAGCTCTACGTCCGGGAAAGGCACAGATACGCAGTATTTT.

The V call is TRBV5-1, the J call TRBJ2-3, with D possibly being TRBD2 (6 bases). The CDR3 consists of 16 residues. CDR1 is SGHRS and CDR2 is YFSETQ in the germline V gene. V was trimmed by 3 bases and J by 0 bases, leaving 14 bases between them. The CDR3 DNA reads TGCGCCAGCAGCTCACCCGGACTACTTAGCACAGATACGCAGTATTTT. Amino acids: CASSSPGLLSTDTQYF. Complete variable domain (other parts from reference TRBV5-1 and TRBJ2-3): KAGVTQTPRYLIKTRGQQVTLSCSPISGHRSVSWYQQTPGQGLQFLFEYFSETQRNKGNFPGRFSGRQFSNSRSEMNVSTLELGDSALYLCASSSPGLLSTDTQYFGPGTRLTVL.

The gene calls are TRBV5-1 and TRBJ2-2; D possibly matches TRBD1 or TRBD2 (5 bases each). With 4 bases removed from V and 6 bases from J, the gap between germline ends came to 16 bases. CDR1 is SGHRS and CDR2 is YFSETQ in the germline V gene. The CDR3 runs 15 residues. The CDR3 sequence is CASSRDGRWSGELFF. CDR3 in DNA: TGCGCCAGCAGCCGGGACGGACGCTGGTCCGGGGAGCTGTTTTTT.

This clone is a singleton in its sample. The CDR3 DNA is TGTGCCATCAGTGGAACAGGCGGTGCTGGAAACACCATATATTTT. It yields the protein CAISGTGGAGNTIYF. The chain employs TRBV10-3 and TRBJ1-3; a weak D match, TRBD1 (5 bases). The germline CDR1 and CDR2 sequences are ENHRY and SYGVKD. Deletions cut 4 bases from V and 2 bases from J, with 12 bases between. This CDR3 is 15 amino acids long.

The rearrangement uses TRBV9 and TRBJ2-3, with D possibly being TRBD2 (6 bases). The CDR3 contains 13 residues. Trimming cost V 0 bases and J 4 bases, with 6 bases left between them. From germline, CDR1 is SGDLS and CDR2 YYNGEE. The CDR3 DNA reads as TGTGCCAGCAGCGTAGGGGGGGCAGATACGCAGTATTTT. Amino acid sequence: CASSVGGADTQYF. The full variable domain, in which reference TRBV9 and TRBJ2-3 provide the parts outside the CDR3, is DSGVTQTPKHLITATGQRVTLRCSPRSGDLSVYWYQQSLDQGLQFLIQYYNGEERAKGNILERFSAQQFPDLHSELNLSSLELGDSALYFCASSVGGADTQYFGPGTRLTVL.

The chain employs TRBV30 and TRBJ1-2; D is unresolved. The germline V gene has CDR1 GTSNPN and CDR2 SVGIG (reference sequence). The V end lost 3 bases, the J end lost 3 bases, and 11 bases lay between the germline ends. This CDR3 has 13 residues. The CDR3 is CAWRGNSYYGYTF. CDR3 in DNA: TGTGCCTGGAGGGGGAACAGTTACTATGGCTACACCTTC. The full variable domain, completed using reference TRBV30 and TRBJ1-2, is SQTIHQWPATLVQPVGSPLSLECTVEGTSNPNLYWYRQAAGRGLQLLFYSVGIGQISSEVPQNLSASRPQDRQFILSSKKLLLSDSGFYLCAWRGNSYYGYTFGSGTRLTVV.

A single count supports this clone. In nucleotides, the CDR3 is TGTGCCAGCAGCGTCGAGGGGGCACACACAGATACGCAGTATTTT. Amino acids: CASSVEGAHTDTQYF. The V call is TRBV9, the J call TRBJ2-3, with 7 positions matching TRBD1. Trimming at V came to 2 bases and at J to 2 bases, leaving 5 bases not matched to a gene. The length of the CDR3 is 15 residues. Germline V gene sequence: CDR1 SGDLS, CDR2 YYNGEE.